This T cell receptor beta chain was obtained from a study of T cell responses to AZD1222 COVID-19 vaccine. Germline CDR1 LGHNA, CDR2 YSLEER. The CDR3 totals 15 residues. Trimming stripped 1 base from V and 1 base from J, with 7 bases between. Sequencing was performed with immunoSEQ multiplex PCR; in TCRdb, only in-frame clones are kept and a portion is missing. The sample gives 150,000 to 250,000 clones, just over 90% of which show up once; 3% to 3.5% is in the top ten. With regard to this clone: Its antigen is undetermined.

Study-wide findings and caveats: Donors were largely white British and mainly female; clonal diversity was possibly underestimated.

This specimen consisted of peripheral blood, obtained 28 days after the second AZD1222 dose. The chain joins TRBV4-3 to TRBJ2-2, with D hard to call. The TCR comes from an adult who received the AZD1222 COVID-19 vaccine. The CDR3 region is CASSQGQLNTGELFF. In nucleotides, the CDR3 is TGCGCCAGCAGCCAAGGCCAGCTGAACACCGGGGAGCTGTTTTTT.